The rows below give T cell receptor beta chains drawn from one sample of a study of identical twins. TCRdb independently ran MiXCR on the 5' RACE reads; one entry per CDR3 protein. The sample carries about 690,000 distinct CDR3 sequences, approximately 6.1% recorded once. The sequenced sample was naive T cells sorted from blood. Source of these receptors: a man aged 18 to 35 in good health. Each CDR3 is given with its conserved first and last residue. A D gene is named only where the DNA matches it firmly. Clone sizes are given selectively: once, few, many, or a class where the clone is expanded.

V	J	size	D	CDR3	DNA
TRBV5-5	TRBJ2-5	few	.	CASSLEWTEKETQYF	TGTGCCAGCAGCTTGGAGTGGACAGAAAAAGAGACCCAGTACTTC
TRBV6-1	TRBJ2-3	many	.	CASHTPGLRPDTQYF	TGTGCCAGCCATACACCGGGACTCAGGCCAGATACGCAGTATTTT
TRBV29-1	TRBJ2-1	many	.	CSVEEGDHNEQFF	TGCAGCGTTGAAGAAGGGGACCACAATGAGCAGTTCTTC
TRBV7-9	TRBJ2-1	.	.	CASSFAWTDSYNEQFF	TGTGCCAGCAGCTTTGCATGGACAGACTCCTACAATGAGCAGTTCTTC
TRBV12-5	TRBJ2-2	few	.	CASGLVPMAGELFF	TGTGCTAGTGGTTTGGTACCGATGGCCGGGGAGCTGTTTTTT
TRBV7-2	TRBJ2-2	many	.	CASSLSPITGELFF	TGTGCCAGCAGCTTATCCCCCATCACCGGGGAGCTGTTTTTT
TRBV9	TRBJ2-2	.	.	CASSPSGYTGELFF	TGTGCCAGCAGCCCCTCAGGGTACACCGGGGAGCTGTTTTTT
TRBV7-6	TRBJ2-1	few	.	CASSSGHFNEQFF	TGTGCCAGCAGCTCGGGACATTTCAATGAGCAGTTCTTC
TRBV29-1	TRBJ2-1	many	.	CSVKPGGGSEQFF	TGCAGCGTAAAGCCGGGAGGGGGCTCTGAGCAGTTCTTC
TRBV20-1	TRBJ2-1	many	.	CSASTDEQFF	TGCAGTGCTAGTACTGATGAGCAGTTCTTC
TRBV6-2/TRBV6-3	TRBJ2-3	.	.	CASSYRDVSDTQYF	TGTGCCAGCAGTTACCGGGACGTTTCGGATACGCAGTATTTT
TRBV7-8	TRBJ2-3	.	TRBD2	CASSATSGRSTDTQYF	TGTGCCAGCAGCGCCACTAGCGGGAGGTCCACAGATACGCAGTATTTT
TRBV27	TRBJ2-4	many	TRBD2	CASSLSGRDIQYF	TGTGCCAGCAGTTTATCCGGGAGGGACATTCAGTACTTC
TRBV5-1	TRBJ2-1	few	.	CASSLFTAEQFF	TGCGCCAGCAGCTTGTTTACCGCTGAGCAGTTCTTC
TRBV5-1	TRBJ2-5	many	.	CASGDATETQYF	TGCGCCAGCGGGGACGCCACAGAGACCCAGTACTTC
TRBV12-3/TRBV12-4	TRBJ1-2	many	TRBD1	CASRHTGGYGYTF	TGTGCCAGCAGGCACACAGGGGGTTATGGCTACACCTTC
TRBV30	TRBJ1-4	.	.	CGLRATNEKLFF	TGTGGCCTGAGGGCAACTAATGAAAAACTGTTTTTT
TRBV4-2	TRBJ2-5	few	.	CASSQERRGRGEETQYF	TGTGCCAGCAGCCAAGAGAGGCGGGGCAGGGGAGAGGAGACCCAGTACTTC
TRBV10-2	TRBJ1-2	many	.	CASSEGAQGYTF	TGCGCCAGCAGTGAGGGGGCTCAAGGCTACACCTTC
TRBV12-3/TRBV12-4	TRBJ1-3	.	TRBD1	CASSLVAGQSNTIYF	TGTGCCAGCAGTTTAGTCGCGGGACAGTCCAACACCATATATTTT
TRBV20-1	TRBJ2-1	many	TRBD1	CSARDPDRGVNEQFF	TGCAGTGCTAGAGATCCGGACAGGGGGGTCAATGAGCAGTTCTTC
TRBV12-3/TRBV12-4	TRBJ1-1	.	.	CASSPTGFNMNTEAFF	TGTGCCAGCAGTCCTACAGGGTTTAACATGAACACTGAAGCTTTCTTT
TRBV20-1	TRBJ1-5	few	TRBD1	CSAKNPGQGNFQPQHF	TGCAGTGCAAAAAACCCGGGACAGGGTAATTTTCAGCCCCAGCATTTT
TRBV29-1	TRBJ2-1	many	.	CSVNPGREQFF	TGCAGCGTCAATCCGGGACGAGAGCAGTTCTTC
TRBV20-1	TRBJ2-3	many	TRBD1	CSALGDRGPDTQYF	TGCAGTGCCCTGGGGGACAGGGGGCCAGATACGCAGTATTTT
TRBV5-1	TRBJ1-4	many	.	CASSGDNAQKLFF	TGCGCCAGCAGCGGGGACAATGCGCAAAAACTGTTTTTT
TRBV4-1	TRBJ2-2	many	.	CASSQETEVTGELFF	TGCGCCAGCAGCCAAGAGACAGAAGTCACCGGGGAGCTGTTTTTT
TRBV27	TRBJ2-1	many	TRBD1	CASDPRTGQGYNEQFF	TGTGCCAGCGACCCCCGGACGGGACAGGGTTACAATGAGCAGTTCTTC
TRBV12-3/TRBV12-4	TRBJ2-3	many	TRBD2	CASSPGTSGTADTQYF	TGTGCCAGCAGTCCTGGGACTAGCGGGACCGCAGATACGCAGTATTTT
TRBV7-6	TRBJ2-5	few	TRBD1	CASSLNRPRVVFGTGGFQETQYF	TGTGCCAGCAGCTTAAATCGTCCAAGGGTTGTCTTCGGGACAGGGGGTTTCCAAGAGACCCAGTACTTC
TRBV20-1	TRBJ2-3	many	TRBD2	CSASSLAGGSTDTQYF	TGCAGTGCTAGTTCACTAGCGGGAGGGTCGACAGATACGCAGTATTTT
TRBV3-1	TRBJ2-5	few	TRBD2	CASSQDWGLAGVGETQYF	TGTGCCAGCAGCCAAGATTGGGGACTAGCGGGAGTTGGAGAGACCCAGTACTTC
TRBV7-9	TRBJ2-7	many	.	CASSHSGTQAYEQYF	TGTGCCAGCAGCCATTCCGGGACGCAAGCCTACGAGCAGTACTTC
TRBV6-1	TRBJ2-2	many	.	CASSEEGQVYSGELFF	TGTGCCAGCAGTGAAGAGGGTCAGGTCTACTCCGGGGAGCTGTTTTTT
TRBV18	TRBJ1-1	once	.	CASSPLGAMNTEAFF	TGTGCCAGCTCACCTCTGGGGGCCATGAACACTGAAGCTTTCTTT
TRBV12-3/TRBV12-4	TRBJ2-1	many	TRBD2	CASSGGLAGGLFMLFF	TGTGCCAGCAGTGGGGGACTAGCGGGAGGATTGTTTATGCTGTTCTTC
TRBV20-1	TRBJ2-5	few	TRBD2	CSASLNSGRAQYF	TGCAGTGCTAGCTTAAATAGCGGGAGGGCCCAGTACTTC